This T cell receptor (beta chain) appears in the sequencing data of a study of graft-versus-host responses after intestinal transplantation. Study as a whole: Induction using anti-thymocyte globulin, followed by tacrolimus and steroids for about 3 years, was given to all recipients.

This clone was seen once. What it recognizes is unknown. Study-wide results and caveats: The study found high graft-versus-host to host-versus-graft clonal ratios in allografts of patients with graft-donor T cell macrochimerism.

The germline gives CDR1 LGHNA, CDR2 YNFKEQ. V lost 2 bases and J lost 8, with 15 bases in between. The CDR3 has 15 amino acids. TCRdb's table, derived via immunoSEQ multiplex PCR, lists solely in-frame clones and lacks some. Of 81,000 or so clones in the sample, about 93% were seen once. V and J are TRBV4-2 and TRBJ1-4; D gene ambiguous. This material consisted of unstimulated CD8+ T cells sorted from spleen or lymph node cells, taken before transplant. The TCR was taken from a human donor who was the organ donor for an intestinal transplant. CDR3 DNA sequence: TGTGCCAGCAGCCAAAGAGGAGAGTTTGGAGAAAAACTGTTTTTT. This sequence encodes CASSQRGEFGEKLFF.